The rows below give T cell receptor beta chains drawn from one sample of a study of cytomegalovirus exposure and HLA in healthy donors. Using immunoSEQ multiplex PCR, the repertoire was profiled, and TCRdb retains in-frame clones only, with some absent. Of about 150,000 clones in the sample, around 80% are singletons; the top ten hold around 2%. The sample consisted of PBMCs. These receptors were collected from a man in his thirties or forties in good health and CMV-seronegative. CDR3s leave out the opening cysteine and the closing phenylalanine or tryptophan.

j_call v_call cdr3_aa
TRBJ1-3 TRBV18 ASAPPGGNTIY
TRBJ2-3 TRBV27 ASSLLMSTDTQY
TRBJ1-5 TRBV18 ASSDTSGSQPQH
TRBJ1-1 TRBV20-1 SARTDTEAF
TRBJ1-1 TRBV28 ASSLGSRTGNTEAF
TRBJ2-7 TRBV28 ASRTGVSYEQY
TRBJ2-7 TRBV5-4 ASSFGGPAGPEQY
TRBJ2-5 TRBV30 ASDQGATETQY
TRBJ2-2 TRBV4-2 ASSPRLAEKFPGELF
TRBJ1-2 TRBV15 ATSREGQGRYT
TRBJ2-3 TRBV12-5 ASGLDRTYTDTQY
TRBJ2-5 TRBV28 ASSLRGETQY
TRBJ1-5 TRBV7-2 ASSPSQAPHQPQH